A single sample is the source of the 22 T cell receptor beta chains below, sequenced in a study of T cells in Graves' hyperthyroidism and ophthalmopathy. Researchers amplified the TCR beta CDR3 regions from RNA transcripts. A set of HTBI primers served as the primers for a first-round RT-PCR of the TCR CDR3. TCRdb recomputed calls from the multiplex PCR reads with MiXCR, one row per CDR3 protein. The sample consists of a few hundred thousand distinct CDR3 sequences, under 25% of them appearing once. Sequencing was performed on blood. These receptors came from a man between 18 and 29 years old with Graves' hyperthyroidism.

The gene calls are TRBV28 and TRBJ1-1, with unresolved D. The length of the CDR3 is 12 residues. Deletions cut 4 bases from V and 13 bases from J, with 16 bases between. Germline CDR1 reads MDHEN; CDR2 reads SYDVKM. CDR3 in DNA: TGTGCCAGCAGTTCGAGACAAACCCGGGGTTTCTTT. Its translation is CASSSRQTRGFF.

This clonotype was seen repeatedly, ten times or more. The J gene is TRBJ1-2, the V gene TRBV5-1; D ambiguous. V dropped 1 base and J dropped 2 bases, with 6 bases sitting between them. CDR1 SGHRS and CDR2 YFSETQ come from the germline V gene. The CDR3 has 13 amino acids. CDR3 in amino acids: CASSLRRNYGYTF. The CDR3 DNA reads as TGCGCCAGCAGCTTGCGACGGAACTATGGCTACACCTTC.

In this sample, this clonotype turned up many times. The CDR3 coding sequence is TGTGCCAGCAGTCTCAGGACTAGCGGGGGTCACGAGCAGTACTTC. Translated: CASSLRTSGGHEQYF. The gene calls are TRBV12-3 or TRBV12-4 and TRBJ2-7; 13 nucleotides agree with TRBD2. V lost 5 bases, J lost 5 bases, and 6 bases stayed unmatched. The CDR3 is made up of 15 amino acids.

This clonotype came up many times. This sequence joins TRBV12-3 or TRBV12-4 and TRBJ1-5; no clear D. V was cut by 6 bases and J by 1 base, with 10 bases left in between. The CDR3 sequence is 14 residues long. The DNA of the CDR3 is TGTGCCAGCAGCCGACTAGGGAGCAATCAGCCCCAGCATTTT. Translated, it gives CASSRLGSNQPQHF.

The sample holds many counts of this clonotype. The rearrangement links TRBV2 to TRBJ1-2, with 9 bases aligning to TRBD1. This CDR3 is built from 13 residues. With 5 bases clipped from V and 7 bases from J, the junction kept 5 bases outside the gene matches. Per the germline V gene, CDR1 is SNHLY and CDR2 is FYNNEI. The CDR3 here is CASSWDRERGYTF. The DNA of the CDR3 is TGTGCCAGCAGTTGGGACAGGGAGCGTGGCTACACCTTC.

V and J are TRBV19 and TRBJ1-1; perhaps TRBD1 as D (5 bases). CDR3 length equals 16 residues. The V and J ends lost 1 base and 0 bases respectively, with 12 bases between them. Per the germline V gene, CDR1 is LNHDA and CDR2 is SQIVND (reference sequence). In DNA form, the CDR3 reads TGTGCCAGTAGTATAGTTACAGGTTACCTGAACACTGAAGCTTTCTTT. Amino acids: CASSIVTGYLNTEAFF.

V gene TRBV25-1 combines with J gene TRBJ1-1, with 8 bases that match TRBD1. The CDR3 totals 15 residues. J gave up 3 bases and V 4 bases, and 7 bases lay outside the gene matches. CDR1 and CDR2 from the germline V gene are MGHDK and SYGVNS. The CDR3 DNA reads TGTGCCAGCAGTGCTCCGACAGGGGCTTACACTGAAGCTTTCTTT. Translation: CASSAPTGAYTEAFF.

This clonotype occurred many times. This chain links TRBV6-1 with TRBJ1-1; 9 nucleotides line up with TRBD1. Germline CDR1 reads MNHNS; CDR2 reads SASEGT. Germline trimming cut 3 bases from V and 1 base from J; bases unmatched to any gene: 6. The CDR3 is 16 amino acids. The CDR3 protein is CASSDYRGLANTEAFF. CDR3 DNA: TGTGCCAGCAGTGATTACAGGGGGCTAGCGAACACTGAAGCTTTCTTT.

In this sample, this clonotype turned up many times. V gene TRBV6-5 combines with J gene TRBJ2-2; no firm D call. This CDR3 is 13 amino acids long. Per the germline V gene, CDR1 is MNHEY and CDR2 is SVGAGI. V lost 3 bases and J 4 bases, leaving 6 bases between the germline ends. The CDR3 reads CASSYGVTGELFF. DNA for the CDR3: TGTGCCAGCAGTTATGGGGTCACCGGGGAGCTGTTTTTT.

This clonotype showed up many times. V is TRBV6-1 and J is TRBJ2-7; a weak D match, TRBD2 (6 bases). The CDR3 consists of 12 residues. Germline V gene lookup returns CDR1 MNHNS and CDR2 SASEGT. Trimming removed 7 bases from V and 2 bases from J, with 9 bases in between. The CDR3 DNA is TGTGCCAGCACCGGGGGAGCCTACGAGCAGTACTTC. This gives the protein CASTGGAYEQYF.

Many counts were recorded for this clonotype. The junction departs from germline at one end; a sequencing error may be responsible. The chain recombines TRBV19 with TRBJ1-1; 8 bases are shared with TRBD1. The CDR3 totals 15 residues. Germline-derived CDR1 and CDR2 are LNHDA and SQIVND (reference sequence). CDR3 sequence: CASSMATGVNTEAFF. CDR3 DNA sequence: TGCGCCAGTAGTATGGCGACAGGGGTCAACACTGAAGCTTTCTTT.

This clonotype was observed a handful of times. For the CDR3, the DNA is TGTGCCAGCAGTTACCCCGACACCCTTCAGCCCCAGCATTTT. It specifies CASSYPDTLQPQHF. The V gene is TRBV6-2 or TRBV6-3, the J gene TRBJ1-5; D not certain. Trimming removed 2 bases at V and 6 bases at J, with 11 bases between. This CDR3 comprises 14 residues. CDR1 is MNHEY and CDR2 is SVGEGT in the germline V gene.

This clonotype was picked up a small number of times. The chain joins TRBV12-3 or TRBV12-4 to TRBJ2-5; 7 bases align to TRBD2. Losses at the gene ends were 5 bases for V and 0 bases for J; bases not matched to a gene: 6. The CDR3 is 15 amino acids. CDR3 bases: TGTGCCAGCAGTAAGGGTAGCGGGTACCAAGAGACCCAGTACTTC. Translating it yields CASSKGSGYQETQYF.

This clonotype turned up a few times. This CDR3 reads CASSQESNKARTYNSPLHF. CDR3 DNA sequence: TGTGCCAGCAGCCAAGAATCCAACAAGGCAAGGACCTATAATTCACCCCTCCACTTT. The chain carries TRBV3-1 and TRBJ1-6; D remains unclear. CDR3 length: 19 residues. V was cut by 0 bases and J by 2 bases, with 17 bases left in between. The germline CDR1 and CDR2 sequences are LGHDT and YNNKEL (reference sequence).

This clonotype showed up many times. This chain uses TRBV29-1 with TRBJ1-3; weak D call: TRBD1 (6 bases). Germline V lookup: CDR1 SQVTM, CDR2 ANQGSEA. V dropped 6 bases and J dropped 0 bases, with 12 bases sitting between them. The CDR3 extends over 14 amino acids. The CDR3 DNA reads TGCAGCGTACTAGGGGGTCACTCTGGAAACACCATATATTTT. This gives the protein CSVLGGHSGNTIYF.

The chain employs TRBV20-1 and TRBJ2-5; 7 positions match TRBD2. J was trimmed by 2 bases and V by 3 bases; bases with no gene match: 6. The CDR3 runs 14 residues. Germline V gives CDR1 DFQATT, CDR2 SNEGSKA (reference sequence). The CDR3 sequence: CSARWGGGQETQYF. CDR3 coding DNA: TGCAGTGCTAGGTGGGGGGGAGGTCAAGAGACCCAGTACTTC.

This clonotype was seen a few times. This chain connects TRBV18 to TRBJ1-3, with D possibly being TRBD1 (5 bases). The CDR3 loop spans 16 amino acids. Germline V CDR1 and CDR2: KGHSH, LQKENI. Trimming stripped 4 bases from V and 2 bases from J, with 15 bases between. DNA of the CDR3: TGTGCCAGCTCACAATCCTCGGGGGAAGCTGGAAACACCATATATTTT. Residues: CASSQSSGEAGNTIYF.

The chain couples TRBV6-5 to TRBJ1-2; D unresolved. CDR3 length: 14 residues. V was trimmed by 7 bases and J by 4 bases, leaving 16 bases between them. The germline CDR1 and CDR2 sequences are MNHEY and SVGAGI. DNA for the CDR3: TGTGCCAGCATTAGGGAGGGAGTTCGCTATGGCTACACCTTC. Translated: CASIREGVRYGYTF.

This CDR3 is CASRPTGHNQPQHF. CDR3 coding DNA: TGTGCCAGCAGGCCGACAGGGCACAATCAGCCCCAGCATTTT. The chain has TRBV12-3 or TRBV12-4 and TRBJ1-5; TRBD1 agrees at 7 bases. This CDR3 region has 14 residues. V was pared by 6 bases and J by 3 bases, with 5 bases of the junction left unmatched.

J is TRBJ2-5 and V is TRBV6-1; 8 positions match TRBD1. Losses at the gene ends were 6 bases for V and 5 bases for J; bases not matched to a gene: 5. CDR1 is MNHNS, CDR2 SASEGT, per germline. The CDR3 loop spans 13 amino acids. The CDR3 protein is CASRQGVRETQYF. CDR3 bases: TGTGCCAGCAGACAGGGGGTTAGGGAGACCCAGTACTTC.

Of note for this clonotype: Since a much larger clone is just one base distant, this may be a read error. The rearrangement uses TRBV5-8 and TRBJ1-2; tentatively, D is TRBD1 (6 bases). Germline CDR1 SGHTS, CDR2 YDEGEE. This CDR3 comprises 15 residues. The CDR3 DNA reads as TGTGCCTGCAGCTTGGGGGCAGGGGAGGCGTATGGCTACACCTTC. It is translated as CACSLGAGEAYGYTF.

This clonotype was detected many times. The chain is built from TRBV12-3 or TRBV12-4 and TRBJ1-1; D unresolved. V was pared by 2 bases and J by 5 bases, with 18 bases between. The CDR3 contains 16 residues. In DNA, the CDR3 is TGTGCCAGCAGTTTATCGTGGTTTTCTGGCTATACTGAAGCTTTCTTT. Translated: CASSLSWFSGYTEAFF.